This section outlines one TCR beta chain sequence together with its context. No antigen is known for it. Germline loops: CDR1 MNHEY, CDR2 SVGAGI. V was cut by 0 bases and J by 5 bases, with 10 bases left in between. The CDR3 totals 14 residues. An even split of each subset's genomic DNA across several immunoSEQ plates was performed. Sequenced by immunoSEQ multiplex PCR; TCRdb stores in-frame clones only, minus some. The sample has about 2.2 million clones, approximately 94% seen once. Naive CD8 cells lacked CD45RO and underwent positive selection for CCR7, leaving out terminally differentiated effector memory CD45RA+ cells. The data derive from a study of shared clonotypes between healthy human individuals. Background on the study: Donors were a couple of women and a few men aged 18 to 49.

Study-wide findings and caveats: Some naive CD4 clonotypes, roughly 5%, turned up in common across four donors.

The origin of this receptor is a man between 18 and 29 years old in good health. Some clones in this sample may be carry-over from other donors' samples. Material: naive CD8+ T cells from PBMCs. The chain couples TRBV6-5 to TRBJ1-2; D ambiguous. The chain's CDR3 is CASSYSGILYGYTF. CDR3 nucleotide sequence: TGTGCCAGCAGTTACTCGGGGATACTTTATGGCTACACCTTC.